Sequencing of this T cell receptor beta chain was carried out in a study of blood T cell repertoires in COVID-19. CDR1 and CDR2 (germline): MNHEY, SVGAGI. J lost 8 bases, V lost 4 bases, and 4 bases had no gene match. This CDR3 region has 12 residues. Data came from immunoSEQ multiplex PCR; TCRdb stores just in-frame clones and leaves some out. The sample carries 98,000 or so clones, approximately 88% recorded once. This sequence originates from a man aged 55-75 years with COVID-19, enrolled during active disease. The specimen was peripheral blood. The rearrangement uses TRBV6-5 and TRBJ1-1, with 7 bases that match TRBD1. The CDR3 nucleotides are TGTGCCAGCAGTTCAGGGGGTTGGGAAGCTTTCTTT. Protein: CASSSGGWEAFF.